The clone carrying this T cell receptor (beta chain) was counted between two and nine times. Its antigen is unknown. The sample belongs to a study of T cells in localized non-small cell lung cancer. Study findings and constraints: Longer overall survival accompanied higher blood T cell density.

The protocol was immunoSEQ multiplex PCR, while the TCRdb copy is restricted to in-frame clones and leaves out a portion. The table includes 15,000 to 20,000 clones, about 89% detected once. This clonotype was sampled from a male donor at least 60 years old with stage II squamous cell lung carcinoma. Sequencing was performed on peripheral blood, taken before any cancer treatment.

Here the CDR3 reads CASSFGHANTGELFF. CDR3 coding DNA: TGTGCCAGCAGCTTTGGGCACGCGAACACCGGGGAGCTGTTTTTT. This rearrangement joins TRBV11-3 to TRBJ2-2; D not resolved. The CDR3 has 15 residues. Trimming shortened V by 3 bases and J by 0 bases, and 8 bases separated the two germline ends. CDR1 and CDR2 from the germline V gene are SGHNT and YENEEA.